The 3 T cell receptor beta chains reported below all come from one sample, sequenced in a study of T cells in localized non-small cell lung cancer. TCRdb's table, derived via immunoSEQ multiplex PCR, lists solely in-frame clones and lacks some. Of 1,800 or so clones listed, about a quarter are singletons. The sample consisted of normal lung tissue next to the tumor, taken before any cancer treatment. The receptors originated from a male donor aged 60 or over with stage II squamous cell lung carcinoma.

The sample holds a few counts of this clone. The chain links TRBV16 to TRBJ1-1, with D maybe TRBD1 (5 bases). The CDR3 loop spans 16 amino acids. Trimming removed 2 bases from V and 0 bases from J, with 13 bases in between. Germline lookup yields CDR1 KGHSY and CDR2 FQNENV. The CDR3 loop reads CASSQGPGTVNTEAFF. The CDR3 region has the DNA TGTGCCAGCAGCCAAGGCCCCGGGACGGTGAACACTGAAGCTTTCTTT.

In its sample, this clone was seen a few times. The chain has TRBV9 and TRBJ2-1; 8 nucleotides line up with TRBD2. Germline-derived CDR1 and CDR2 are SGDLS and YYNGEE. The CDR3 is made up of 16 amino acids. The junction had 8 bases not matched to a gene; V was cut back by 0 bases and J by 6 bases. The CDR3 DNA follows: TGTGCCAGCAGCGTAGGGTTGACTAGCGCGGTCAATGAGCAGTTCTTC. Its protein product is CASSVGLTSAVNEQFF.

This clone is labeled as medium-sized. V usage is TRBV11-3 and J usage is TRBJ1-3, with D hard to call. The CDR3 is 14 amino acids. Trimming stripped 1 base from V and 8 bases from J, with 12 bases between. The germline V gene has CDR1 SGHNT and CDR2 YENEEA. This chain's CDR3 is CASSLGSGRDTIYF. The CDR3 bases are TGTGCCAGCAGCTTAGGATCCGGTCGGGACACCATATATTTT.